The T cell receptor (beta chain) under discussion was sequenced for a study of long-term antiretroviral therapy in people with HIV. Turning to the study itself: Earliest sampling preceded the 2015 immediate-ART recommendation by about a decade.

Investigators performed immunoSEQ version v3.0 at survey level. TCRdb's table, derived via immunoSEQ multiplex PCR, lists solely in-frame clones and lacks some. Of tens of thousands of clones detected, around nine tenths appear once; the ten largest clones hold roughly 5%. The CDR3 runs 14 residues. Trimming took 7 bases from V and 1 from J; bases not matched to a gene: 6. The germline V gene has CDR1 SGHTA and CDR2 FQGNSA. The starting material was unsorted PBMCs, obtained 0.1 years before starting antiretroviral therapy. V and J are TRBV7-2 and TRBJ1-1, with 7 positions matching TRBD1. The TCR originated in a woman between 50 and 59 years old with HIV. The CDR3 protein is CASTLQGPNTEAFF. The CDR3 coding sequence is TGTGCCAGCACCCTACAGGGGCCGAACACTGAAGCTTTCTTT.